Below are 21 T cell receptor beta chains sequenced from a single sample in a study of blood T cell repertoires in COVID-19 (dated by TCRdb to 2020 to 2022). The library was obtained by the immunoSEQ multiplex PCR assay. Sourced from immuneACCESS, this table was stored by TCRdb with only in-frame sequences that have V and J called. A share of the clones is absent; for the studies checked, an unresolved V gene accounts for under half, and the remainder has no known explanation. The sample table shows 200,000 or so clones, and roughly nine tenths are seen once. 2.1% of the sample is held by the ten biggest clonotypes. Sequencing input: peripheral blood. The receptors here all came from a man aged 65-85 years with active or convalescent COVID-19.

The chain employs TRBV10-2 and TRBJ1-2, with a weak D call TRBD1 (6 bases). The CDR3 runs 14 residues. The germline V and J ends were trimmed by 6 bases and 4 bases, with 15 bases remaining between them. Germline V CDR1 and CDR2: WSHSY, SAAADI. Here the CDR3 DNA reads TGCGCCAGCAGCCCAAACAGGGATTTCTATGGCTACACCTTC. Translated, it gives CASSPNRDFYGYTF.

This sequence joins TRBV5-6 and TRBJ1-2, with D unresolved. The CDR3 is 12 amino acids. Germline CDR1 SGHDT, CDR2 YYEEEE. Trimming cost V 1 base and J 4 bases, with 5 bases left between them. CDR3 coding DNA: TGTGCCAGCAGCTTGAGCGGCTATGGCTACACCTTC. Translating it yields CASSLSGYGYTF.

V is TRBV6-1 and J is TRBJ2-1, with TRBD1 as a possible D gene (6 bases). This CDR3 is built from 16 residues. Germline V gene data show CDR1 as MNHNS and CDR2 as SASEGT. V gave up 2 bases and J gave up 3 bases, with 14 bases separating them. The CDR3 is CASSESRGQLYNEQFF. CDR3 DNA: TGTGCCAGCAGTGAATCCAGGGGACAACTCTACAATGAGCAGTTCTTC.

The chain couples TRBV18 to TRBJ2-5; D may be TRBD1 (6 bases). The length of the CDR3 is 14 residues. Per the germline V gene, CDR1 is KGHSH and CDR2 is LQKENI. Trimming stripped 3 bases from V and 0 bases from J, with 8 bases between. The CDR3 spells CASSPRDNQETQYF. The CDR3 DNA is TGTGCCAGCTCACCTCGGGACAACCAAGAGACCCAGTACTTC.

The chain employs TRBV30 and TRBJ2-3; the D gene is possibly TRBD1 (6 bases). Germline V lookup: CDR1 GTSNPN, CDR2 SVGIG (reference sequence). The CDR3 has 15 amino acids. V was clipped by 3 bases and J by 4 bases, with 17 bases between them. The CDR3 here is CAWRQTGKAADTQYF. CDR3 sequence (DNA): TGTGCCTGGAGACAAACAGGGAAGGCCGCAGATACGCAGTATTTT.

The CDR3 protein is CASSAPGGSLYGYTF. The CDR3 nucleotides are TGTGCCAGCAGCGCTCCAGGGGGCAGTCTATATGGCTACACCTTC. The chain has TRBV6-5 and TRBJ1-2, with TRBD1 matching 8 bases. The CDR3 sequence is 15 residues long. The germline CDR1 and CDR2 sequences are MNHEY and SVGAGI. V gave up 6 bases and J gave up 5 bases; unmatched junction bases: 11.

The CDR3 DNA reads TGTGCCAGCAGTTCGGGACAGGGGCACTATGGCTACACCTTC. Protein: CASSSGQGHYGYTF. This rearrangement joins TRBV28 to TRBJ1-2, with TRBD1 matching over 10 bases. The germline V gene encodes CDR1 MDHEN and CDR2 SYDVKM. The J segment lost 3 bases and the V segment lost 4 bases, leaving 2 bases of the junction unmatched. The CDR3 loop spans 14 amino acids.

This chain links TRBV5-6 with TRBJ2-7, with 8 bases lining up with TRBD1. This CDR3 has 12 amino acids. The trim removed 2 bases at V and 9 bases at J, leaving 4 bases unmatched. Germline V gene sequence: CDR1 SGHDT, CDR2 YYEEEE. CDR3: CASSLQGVRQYF. The CDR3 coding sequence is TGTGCCAGCAGCTTACAGGGGGTTCGGCAGTACTTC.

The CDR3: CASSLRGNTIYF. CDR3 coding DNA: TGTGCCAGCAGTTTAAGGGGGAACACCATATATTTT. This chain uses TRBV28 with TRBJ1-3; D might be TRBD1 (6 bases). V lost 2 bases to trimming and J lost 7 bases, with 6 bases between them. CDR3 length: 12 residues. Germline lookup yields CDR1 MDHEN and CDR2 SYDVKM.

This clone was recorded a few times. This chain links TRBV2 with TRBJ2-2; 10 positions match TRBD1. After removal of 7 bases from V and 6 bases from J, the junction contained 2 bases not matched to a gene. Germline CDR1 is SNHLY and CDR2 is FYNNEI. The CDR3 covers 13 residues. CDR3 loop: CASNGQGAGELFF. The CDR3 DNA reads TGTGCCAGCAACGGACAGGGGGCCGGGGAGCTGTTTTTT. The full variable domain, completed using reference TRBV2 and TRBJ2-2, is EPEVTQTPSHQVTQMGQEVILRCVPISNHLYFYWYRQILGQKVEFLVSFYNNEISEKSEIFDDQFSVERPDGSNFTLKIRSTKLEDSAMYFCASNGQGAGELFFGEGSRLTVL.

V and J are TRBV11-2 and TRBJ2-1; maybe TRBD2 (5 bases). Germline V lookup: CDR1 SGHAT, CDR2 FQNNGV. V shed 5 bases and J shed 7 bases, with 12 bases lying between them. The CDR3 is made up of 13 amino acids. CDR3 DNA: TGTGCCAGCAGCGAGGGAGCAACGAATGAGCAGTTCTTC. Protein sequence: CASSEGATNEQFF.

This rearrangement joins TRBV6-5 to TRBJ1-2, with TRBD1 identical over 11 bases. Germline V gives CDR1 MNHEY, CDR2 SVGAGI. The CDR3 runs 15 residues. V was clipped by 8 bases and J by 7 bases; unmatched bases: 12. CDR3 sequence: CASCPRDRGLFGYTF. The CDR3 DNA follows: TGTGCCAGCTGCCCCAGGGACAGGGGGTTGTTTGGCTACACCTTC.

The chain is built from TRBV6-1 and TRBJ2-1; 11 positions agree with TRBD2. Germline loops: CDR1 MNHNS, CDR2 SASEGT. The CDR3 contains 16 residues. V lost 1 base and J lost 6; bases outside the gene matches: 5. The DNA of the CDR3 is TGTGCCAGCAGTGAAGAGGGTCTAGCGGGGGGCAATGAGCAGTTCTTC. This codes for CASSEEGLAGGNEQFF.

This clone was seen once. The rearrangement links TRBV6-6 to TRBJ1-6, with D possibly being TRBD1 (5 bases). From germline, CDR1 is MNHNY and CDR2 SVGAGI (reference sequence). The CDR3 is 15 residues long. V lost 0 bases, J lost 6 bases, and 9 bases lay in between. As DNA, the CDR3 is TGTGCCAGCAGTTACTCGGGGCAGGGTAATTCACCCCTCCACTTT. Protein sequence: CASSYSGQGNSPLHF.

The CDR3 loop is CASRQGEGFATNEKLFF. In DNA, the CDR3 is TGTGCCAGCAGACAGGGCGAGGGCTTTGCAACTAATGAAAAACTGTTTTTT. The chain has TRBV28 and TRBJ1-4; tentative D call: TRBD1 (6 bases). Deletions cut 6 bases from V and 0 bases from J, with 17 bases between. The CDR3 covers 17 residues. Germline V gene sequence: CDR1 MDHEN, CDR2 SYDVKM.

The rearrangement links TRBV10-1 to TRBJ1-2; D is unresolved. Per germline, CDR1 WNHNN and CDR2 SYGVQD (reference sequence). Trimming took off 6 bases at V and 3 bases at J, with 17 bases between the two ends. This CDR3 spans 15 amino acids. The CDR3 sequence: CASSPQGALYYGYTF. The DNA of the CDR3 is TGCGCCAGCAGCCCTCAAGGAGCCCTTTACTATGGCTACACCTTC.

The genes are TRBV10-3 and TRBJ2-1, with 10 nucleotides matching TRBD2. CDR3 length: 14 amino acids. V lost 6 bases and J lost 8; bases outside the gene matches: 7. CDR1 ENHRY and CDR2 SYGVKD come from the germline V gene. CDR3 sequence reads: CAIRKREGHDEQFF. CDR3 bases: TGTGCCATCAGGAAGCGGGAGGGCCACGATGAGCAGTTCTTC.

This clone was seen a few times. V is TRBV11-3 and J is TRBJ2-1, with TRBD2 identical over 7 bases. CDR3 length: 15 residues. The V gene's germline CDR1 is SGHNT and CDR2 YENEEA. The trim removed 5 bases at V and 4 bases at J, leaving 8 bases unmatched. CDR3 DNA: TGTGCCAGCAGCCCTAGCGGCCTCCAGTACAATGAGCAGTTCTTC. It specifies CASSPSGLQYNEQFF.

The rearrangement links TRBV18 to TRBJ2-4; TRBD2 might be the D (5 bases). Trimming shortened V by 2 bases and J by 5 bases, and 13 bases separated the two germline ends. The CDR3 is made up of 15 amino acids. Germline CDR1 KGHSH, CDR2 LQKENI. The CDR3 protein is CASSPIQTEENIQYF. The CDR3 DNA is TGTGCCAGCTCACCAATACAGACGGAGGAAAACATTCAGTACTTC.

The genes are TRBV5-1 and TRBJ2-6; D perhaps matches TRBD1 (6 bases). V was shortened by 4 bases and J by 4 bases, with 12 bases between the two germline ends. The CDR3 has 15 residues. Germline CDR1 SGHRS, CDR2 YFSETQ. CDR3 in DNA: TGCGCCAGCAGCGGTACAGGGTTCGGGGCCAACGTCCTGACTTTC. Residues: CASSGTGFGANVLTF.

J is TRBJ1-5 and V is TRBV10-1, with a tentative D call TRBD1 (6 bases). CDR1 and CDR2 from the germline V gene are WNHNN and SYGVQD (reference sequence). Trimming left V 6 bases short and J 4 bases short, with 10 bases between. This CDR3 is built from 13 residues. In DNA, the CDR3 is TGCGCCAGCAGCAAACAGGGAAATCAGCCCCAGCATTTT. It encodes CASSKQGNQPQHF.